This TCR beta chain originates from a study of beta chain features in type 1 diabetes. As for the study in general: Examination spanned 100 million to 130 million sorted cells from all samples. General study results and limits: Naive, central memory and Treg TCRB repertoires appeared more alike in patients than in healthy donors. Among all four CD4+ subsets, Type 1 diabetes patients had TCRB CDR3s that were moderately but significantly shorter.

Details on this clone: The antigen remains undetermined.

Sequenced material consisted of expressed TCRB transcripts (all of the isolated RNA was reverse transcribed). Profiling relied on immunoSEQ multiplex PCR, and the TCRdb table lists in-frame clones only, not all of them. This sample has more than 250,000 clones; over 11% occur once, and the top ten carry 0.017%. V shed 2 bases and J shed 7 bases, with 13 bases lying between them. CDR3 size: 14 residues. Germline V CDR1 and CDR2: SGDLS, YYNGEE. The chain links TRBV9 to TRBJ1-5, with TRBD1 as a possible D gene (5 bases). Material: naive CD4+ T cells from blood. The source of this sequence is a man aged 25-40 years with type 1 diabetes. CDR3 sequence reads: CASSVGQGKQPQHF. The DNA of the CDR3 is TGTGCCAGCAGCGTGGGGCAGGGTAAACAGCCCCAGCATTTT.